These T cell receptor beta chains were read from a single sample in a study of regulatory T cells in long-lasting Graves disease. One entry per CDR3 protein results from TCRdb running MiXCR on the multiplex PCR reads. The table lists approximately 350,000 distinct CDR3 sequences, over 15% of them singletons. The same data also contributed to another study, on T cells in Graves' hyperthyroidism and ophthalmopathy.

Sequencing used peripheral blood mononuclear cells (PBMCs), obtained at new diagnosis, from a patient treated with antithyroid drugs. The receptors were sampled from a man aged 40-49 years with Graves disease. The CDR3 runs from the conserved cysteine through the conserved F or W. D genes are given only for firm matches. Clone sizes are given selectively: once, few, many, or a class where the clone is expanded.

d_call: NA
j_call: TRBJ1-2
clone_size: few
v_call: TRBV7-2
cdr3_nt: TGTGCCAGCAGCCGCCCCGCCGCCTATGGCTACACCTTC
cdr3_aa: CASSRPAAYGYTF

d_call: NA
j_call: TRBJ1-6
clone_size: few
v_call: TRBV2
cdr3_nt: TGTGCCAGCAGTGCCCAGGGCACCTATAGTTCACCCCTCCACTTT
cdr3_aa: CASSAQGTYSSPLHF

d_call: TRBD2
j_call: TRBJ2-5
clone_size: many
v_call: TRBV27
cdr3_nt: TGTGCCAGCGCGCGGGGGGATCAAGAGACCCAGTACTTC
cdr3_aa: CASARGDQETQYF

d_call: NA
j_call: TRBJ1-2
clone_size: many
v_call: TRBV29-1
cdr3_nt: TGCAGCGTGGGGGGGACAACCGCTTACTATGGCTACACCTTC
cdr3_aa: CSVGGTTAYYGYTF

d_call: NA
j_call: TRBJ2-7
clone_size: few
v_call: TRBV4-2
cdr3_nt: TGTGCCAGCAGCCGGCGGGACCTGGGGCACGAGCAGTACTTC
cdr3_aa: CASSRRDLGHEQYF

d_call: NA
j_call: TRBJ2-6
clone_size: few
v_call: TRBV5-1
cdr3_nt: TGCGCCAGCAGCTTATACAGGTCTGGGGCCAACGTCCTGACTTTC
cdr3_aa: CASSLYRSGANVLTF

d_call: NA
j_call: TRBJ2-6
clone_size: many
v_call: TRBV28
cdr3_nt: TGTGCCAGCAGCACGTACTCTGGGGCCAACGTCCTGACTTTC
cdr3_aa: CASSTYSGANVLTF

d_call: NA
j_call: TRBJ1-2
clone_size: NA
v_call: TRBV6-1
cdr3_nt: TGTGCCAGCAACTCGGCCGACTATGGCTACACCTTC
cdr3_aa: CASNSADYGYTF

d_call: NA
j_call: TRBJ2-2
clone_size: NA
v_call: TRBV10-3
cdr3_nt: TGTGCCATCACTGAAAGACTAGTAACCGGGGAGCTGTTTTTT
cdr3_aa: CAITERLVTGELFF

d_call: NA
j_call: TRBJ2-5
clone_size: many
v_call: TRBV20-1
cdr3_nt: TGCAGTTCTACCGGGTTAGTCCAAGAGACCCAGTACTTC
cdr3_aa: CSSTGLVQETQYF

d_call: TRBD1
j_call: TRBJ1-1
clone_size: many
v_call: TRBV20-1
cdr3_nt: TGCAGTGCCAGACAGGGGTACACTGAAGCTTTCTTT
cdr3_aa: CSARQGYTEAFF

d_call: NA
j_call: TRBJ2-7
clone_size: few
v_call: TRBV7-8
cdr3_nt: TGTGCCAGCAGCTTAGAAAAAGGCAGGGTCCACGAGCAGTACTTC
cdr3_aa: CASSLEKGRVHEQYF

d_call: NA
j_call: TRBJ2-1
clone_size: few
v_call: TRBV5-1
cdr3_nt: TGCGCCAGCAGCGCACGGGGAATGCGGGTCAATGAGCAGTTCTTC
cdr3_aa: CASSARGMRVNEQFF

d_call: NA
j_call: TRBJ1-1
clone_size: many
v_call: TRBV27
cdr3_nt: TGTGCCAGCAGTCGGGGGCACGTTGTAAAGAACACTGAAGCTTTCTTT
cdr3_aa: CASSRGHVVKNTEAFF

d_call: NA
j_call: TRBJ1-3
clone_size: few
v_call: TRBV30
cdr3_nt: TGTGCCTGGAGTGTAGACCTCTCTGGAAACACCATATATTTT
cdr3_aa: CAWSVDLSGNTIYF

d_call: NA
j_call: TRBJ2-3
clone_size: NA
v_call: TRBV6-5
cdr3_nt: TGTGCCAGCAGTTACTTGGGGGCTAGCACAGATACGCAGTATTTT
cdr3_aa: CASSYLGASTDTQYF

d_call: TRBD1
j_call: TRBJ2-7
clone_size: NA
v_call: TRBV2
cdr3_nt: TGTGCCAGCAGTCTACAGGACAGGGGATACGAGCAGTACTTC
cdr3_aa: CASSLQDRGYEQYF

d_call: NA
j_call: TRBJ2-1
clone_size: few
v_call: TRBV11-2
cdr3_nt: TGTGCCAGCAGCTTAGAGCGACTTAGTGAGCAGTTCTTC
cdr3_aa: CASSLERLSEQFF

d_call: TRBD1
j_call: TRBJ2-1
clone_size: many
v_call: TRBV12-3/TRBV12-4
cdr3_nt: TGTGCCAGCAGGTCCGGGACAGGGAGTGGTGAGCAGTTCTTC
cdr3_aa: CASRSGTGSGEQFF

d_call: TRBD2
j_call: TRBJ2-1
clone_size: NA
v_call: TRBV4-3
cdr3_nt: TGCGCCAGCAGCCACACTAGCGGGGGGGGAAATGAGCAGTTCTTC
cdr3_aa: CASSHTSGGGNEQFF

d_call: NA
j_call: TRBJ2-7
clone_size: NA
v_call: TRBV20-1
cdr3_nt: TGCAGTGCTCCAGACAGATTCACCAGCGGAGACGAGCAGTACTTC
cdr3_aa: CSAPDRFTSGDEQYF

d_call: NA
j_call: TRBJ1-4
clone_size: NA
v_call: TRBV5-4
cdr3_nt: TGTGCCAGCAGCTCCAAGGGGGAGAATGAAAAACTGTTTTTT
cdr3_aa: CASSSKGENEKLFF